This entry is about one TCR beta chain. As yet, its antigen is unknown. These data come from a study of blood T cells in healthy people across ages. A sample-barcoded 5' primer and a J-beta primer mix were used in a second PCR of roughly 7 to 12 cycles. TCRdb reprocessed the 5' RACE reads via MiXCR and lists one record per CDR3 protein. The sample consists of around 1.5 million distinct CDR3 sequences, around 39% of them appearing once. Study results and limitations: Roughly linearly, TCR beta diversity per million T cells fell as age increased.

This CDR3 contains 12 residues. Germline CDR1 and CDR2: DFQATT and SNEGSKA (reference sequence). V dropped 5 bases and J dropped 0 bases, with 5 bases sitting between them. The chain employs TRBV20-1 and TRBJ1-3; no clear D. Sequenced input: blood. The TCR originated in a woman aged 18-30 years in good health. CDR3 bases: TGCAGTGCTCGCAACTCTGGAAACACCATATATTTT. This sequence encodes CSARNSGNTIYF.